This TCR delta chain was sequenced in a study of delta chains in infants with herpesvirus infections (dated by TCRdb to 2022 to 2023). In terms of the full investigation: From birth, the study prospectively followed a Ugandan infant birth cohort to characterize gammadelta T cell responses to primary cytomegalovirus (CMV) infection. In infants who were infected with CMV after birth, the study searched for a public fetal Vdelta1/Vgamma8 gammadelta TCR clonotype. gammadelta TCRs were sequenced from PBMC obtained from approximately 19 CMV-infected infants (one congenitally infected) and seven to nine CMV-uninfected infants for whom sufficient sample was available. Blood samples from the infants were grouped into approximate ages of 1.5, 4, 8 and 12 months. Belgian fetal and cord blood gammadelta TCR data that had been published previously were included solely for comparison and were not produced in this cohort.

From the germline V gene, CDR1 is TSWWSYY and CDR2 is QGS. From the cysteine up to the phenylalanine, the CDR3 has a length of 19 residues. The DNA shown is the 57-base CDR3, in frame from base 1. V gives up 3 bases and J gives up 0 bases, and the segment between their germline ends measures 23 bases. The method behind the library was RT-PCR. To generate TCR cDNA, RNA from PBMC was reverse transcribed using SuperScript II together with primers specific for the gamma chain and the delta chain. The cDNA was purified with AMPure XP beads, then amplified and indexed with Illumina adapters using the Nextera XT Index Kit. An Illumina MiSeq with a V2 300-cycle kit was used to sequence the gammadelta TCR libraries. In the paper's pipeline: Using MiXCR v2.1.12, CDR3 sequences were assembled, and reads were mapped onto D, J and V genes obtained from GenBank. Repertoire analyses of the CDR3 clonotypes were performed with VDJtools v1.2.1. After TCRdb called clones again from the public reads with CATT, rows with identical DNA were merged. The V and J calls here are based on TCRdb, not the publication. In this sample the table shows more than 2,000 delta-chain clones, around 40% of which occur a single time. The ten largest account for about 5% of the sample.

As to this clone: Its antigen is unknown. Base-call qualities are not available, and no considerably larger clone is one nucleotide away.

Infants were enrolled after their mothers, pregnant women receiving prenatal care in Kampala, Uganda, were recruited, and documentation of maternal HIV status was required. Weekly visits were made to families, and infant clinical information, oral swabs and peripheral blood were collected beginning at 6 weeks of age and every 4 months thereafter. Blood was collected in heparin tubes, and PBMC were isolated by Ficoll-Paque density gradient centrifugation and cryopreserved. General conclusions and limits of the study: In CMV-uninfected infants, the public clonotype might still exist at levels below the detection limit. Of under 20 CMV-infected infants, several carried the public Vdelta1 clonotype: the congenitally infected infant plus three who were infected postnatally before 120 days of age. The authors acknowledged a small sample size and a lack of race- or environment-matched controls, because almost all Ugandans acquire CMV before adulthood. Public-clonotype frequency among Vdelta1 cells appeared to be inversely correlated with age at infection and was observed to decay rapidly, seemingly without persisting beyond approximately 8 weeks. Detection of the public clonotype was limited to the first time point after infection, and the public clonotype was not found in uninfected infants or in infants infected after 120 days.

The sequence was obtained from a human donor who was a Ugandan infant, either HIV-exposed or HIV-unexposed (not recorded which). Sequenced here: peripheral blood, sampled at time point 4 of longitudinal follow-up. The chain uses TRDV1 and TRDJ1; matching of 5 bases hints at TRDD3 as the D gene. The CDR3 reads CALGDPFPHVGTYTDKLIF. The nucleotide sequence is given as TGTGCTCTTGGGGACCCCTTTCCCCACGTGGGGACCTACACCGATAAACTCATCTTT.